A single sample is the source of the 20 T cell receptor beta chains below, sequenced in a study of identical twins. TCRdb redid the calling of the 5' RACE reads with MiXCR, one entry per CDR3 protein. Counted here are 570,000 or so distinct CDR3 sequences, more than 9% occurring once; the ten biggest clones make up around 3%. The same sample was also used in a study of yellow fever vaccine responses in identical twins.

The sequenced sample was PBMCs. All receptors derive from a woman between 18 and 29 years old in good health.

This clonotype was counted ten times or more. J is TRBJ2-3 and V is TRBV7-9; 8 bases are a match to TRBD1. The CDR3 length is 16 residues. V was pared by 3 bases and J by 1 base, with 6 bases of the junction left unmatched. Germline assignment: CDR1 SEHNR and CDR2 FQNEAQ (reference sequence). The CDR3 nucleotides read TGTGCCAGCAGCTTCGCACAGGGGGATGGCACAGATACGCAGTATTTT. Translation gives CASSFAQGDGTDTQYF.

This clonotype occurred a few times. The V and J genes are TRBV5-4 and TRBJ2-3; D gene unclear. This CDR3 spans 13 amino acids. Germline lookup yields CDR1 SGHNT and CDR2 YYREEE (reference sequence). Trimming shortened V by 2 bases and J by 2 bases, and 6 bases separated the two germline ends. CDR3: CASSFSDTDTQYF. CDR3 nucleotides: TGTGCCAGCAGCTTTTCCGACACAGATACGCAGTATTTT. Full variable domain (rest looked up from reference TRBV5-4 and TRBJ2-3): ETGVTQSPTHLIKTRGQQVTLRCSSQSGHNTVSWYQQALGQGPQFIFQYYREEENGRGNFPPRFSGLQFPNYSSELNVNALELDDSALYLCASSFSDTDTQYFGPGTRLTVL.

V usage is TRBV29-1 and J usage is TRBJ1-4; D unclear. In germline, CDR1 is SQVTM, CDR2 ANQGSEA. CDR3 size: 11 residues. CDR3 loop: CCLHGGEKLFF. In nucleotides, the CDR3 is TGCTGTCTACATGGTGGTGAAAAACTGTTTTTT. Looking up the rest from reference TRBV29-1 and TRBJ1-4 gives the full variable domain: SAVISQKPSRDICQRGTSLTIQCQVDSQVTMMFWYRQQPGQSLTLIATANQGSEATYESGFVIDKFPISRPNLTFSTLTVSNMSPEDSSIYLCCLHGGEKLFFGSGTQLSVL.

V is TRBV10-3 and J is TRBJ2-5, with 9 bases lining up with TRBD2. CDR1 and CDR2 (germline): ENHRY, SYGVKD. The junction had 6 bases not matched to a gene; V was cut back by 4 bases and J by 3 bases. The CDR3 spans 15 residues. CDR3 residues: CAISGDLAGEETQYF. CDR3 nucleotide sequence: TGTGCCATCAGTGGGGACTTAGCGGGAGAAGAGACCCAGTACTTC.

The rearrangement links TRBV4-1 to TRBJ2-2, with TRBD2 identical over 11 bases. CDR1 is MGHRA and CDR2 is YSYEKL in the germline V gene. The length of the CDR3 is 22 residues. V lost 0 bases and J lost 4; bases outside the gene matches: 19. The CDR3 loop reads CASSQDEESSGRTSVGTGELFF. In nucleotides, the CDR3 is TGCGCCAGCAGCCAAGATGAAGAATCTAGCGGGAGGACCTCTGTGGGCACCGGGGAGCTGTTTTTT.

This clonotype occurred a few times. This chain connects TRBV7-9 to TRBJ2-7, with unresolved D. Germline CDR1 is SEHNR and CDR2 is FQNEAQ (reference sequence). The V and J ends lost 5 bases and 3 bases respectively, with 11 bases between them. CDR3 length: 13 amino acids. The CDR3 DNA follows: TGTGCCAGCAGCCCCGGGCCCTTCTACGAGCAGTACTTC. Its translation: CASSPGPFYEQYF.

There are a few counts of this clonotype. The rearrangement joins TRBV7-2 to TRBJ2-2, with D possibly TRBD2 on 5 matching bases. Trimming took 10 bases from V and 1 from J, leaving 13 bases between them. This CDR3 comprises 14 residues. In germline, CDR1 is SGHTA, CDR2 FQGNSA. In DNA, the CDR3 is TGTGCCATCATTAACCGGGAGAACACCGGGGAGCTGTTTTTT. Its protein is CAIINRENTGELFF.

This clonotype has at least ten counts. The V call is TRBV28, the J call TRBJ1-1, with 8 bases identical to TRBD1. Germline V gene data show CDR1 as MDHEN and CDR2 as SYDVKM. The CDR3 has 13 residues. J was trimmed by 8 bases and V by 7 bases; bases with no gene match: 9. CDR3 amino acids: CASKPQRTGEAFF. The CDR3 DNA sequence: TGTGCCAGCAAACCCCAGAGGACAGGGGAAGCTTTCTTT.

J is TRBJ1-5 and V is TRBV6-4; perhaps TRBD1 as D (5 bases). There are 18 residues in the CDR3. The germline V gene has CDR1 MRHNA and CDR2 SNTAGT. The V and J ends lost 10 bases and 4 bases respectively, with 29 bases between them. CDR3 DNA sequence: TGTGCCATCAGCCGAGCCGTACAGGTTCAGCAGCTGAATCAGCCCCAGCATTTT. Residues: CAISRAVQVQQLNQPQHF.

The rearrangement links TRBV15 to TRBJ2-7; the D gene could be TRBD1 or TRBD2 (7 bases each). Germline-derived CDR1 and CDR2 are LNHNV and YYDKDF (reference sequence). The CDR3 sequence is 19 residues long. V gave up 0 bases and J gave up 0 bases, with 21 bases separating them. The CDR3 reads CATSRDSLFGGDSSYEQYF. CDR3 sequence (DNA): TGTGCCACCAGCAGAGACTCCCTCTTTGGGGGGGACAGCTCCTACGAGCAGTACTTC.

This sequence joins TRBV7-8 and TRBJ2-1; maybe TRBD2 (5 bases). Trimming removed 1 base from V and 6 bases from J, with 22 bases in between. Germline V gives CDR1 SGHVS, CDR2 FQNEAQ. This CDR3 comprises 18 residues. For the CDR3, the DNA is TGTGCCAGCAGCTTAGTGTCGGGAAGACCAACCCCTGGCAATGAGCAGTTCTTC. This translates into CASSLVSGRPTPGNEQFF.

This clonotype was detected many times. At one of its ends the junction is not consistent with the germline gene, which may arise from a read error. The V and J genes are TRBV5-1 and TRBJ1-1; no definite D call. CDR3 length equals 14 residues. CDR1 is SGHRS, CDR2 YFSETQ, per germline. CDR3 in amino acids: CASSLGSENTEAFF. CDR3 nucleotides: TGTGCCAGCAGCTTAGGATCAGAGAACACTGAAGCTTTCTTT.

This clonotype was observed a handful of times. The gene calls are TRBV13 and TRBJ2-7; a weak D match, TRBD2 (5 bases). Germline assignment: CDR1 PRHDT and CDR2 FYEKMQ (reference sequence). Trimming shortened V by 5 bases and J by 6 bases, and 17 bases separated the two germline ends. The CDR3 is 14 residues long. The CDR3 region has the DNA TGTGCCAGCAGCCCTGACTGGGGAGAGGGCGAGCAGTACTTC. This encodes CASSPDWGEGEQYF.

This clonotype was observed a handful of times. V gene TRBV7-9 combines with J gene TRBJ2-1; the D gene is possibly TRBD2 (7 bases). CDR1 and CDR2 from the germline V gene are SEHNR and FQNEAQ (reference sequence). CDR3 length: 17 residues. V dropped 1 base and J dropped 4 bases, with 17 bases sitting between them. The CDR3 DNA reads as TGTGCCAGCAGCTTAGGGTCCCTGGCGGGGGCTTACAATGAGCAGTTCTTC. This encodes CASSLGSLAGAYNEQFF.

This clonotype occurred many times. This chain joins TRBV7-3 and TRBJ1-1; 7 bases agree with TRBD1. V was pared by 5 bases and J by 1 base, with 7 bases of the junction left unmatched. The CDR3 loop spans 15 amino acids. The germline gives CDR1 SGHTA, CDR2 FQGTGA. The CDR3: CASSTSGQKNTEAFF. The CDR3 DNA reads as TGTGCCAGCAGCACTTCGGGACAGAAGAACACTGAAGCTTTCTTT.

This clonotype showed up many times. This rearrangement joins TRBV27 to TRBJ2-7; possible D gene TRBD2, 6 bases. CDR3 length: 15 amino acids. The germline CDR1 and CDR2 sequences are MNHEY and SMNVEV (reference sequence). V lost 5 bases and J lost 4, with 18 bases in between. In DNA form, the CDR3 reads TGTGCCAGCAGTCCCCGGTCGGGAGCGCTTTACGAGCAGTACTTC. Protein product: CASSPRSGALYEQYF.

The table lists this clonotype with a few counts. V gene TRBV4-2 combines with J gene TRBJ1-1; unclear D gene. The CDR3 is 18 amino acids. The V end was cut by 0 bases, the J end by 5 bases, with 22 bases between. Germline values: CDR1 LGHNA, CDR2 YNFKEQ. The CDR3: CASSQEGTPGRQRTEAFF. The DNA of the CDR3 is TGTGCCAGCAGCCAAGAGGGAACACCTGGGCGGCAGAGGACTGAAGCTTTCTTT.

This sequence joins TRBV29-1 and TRBJ2-1; 10 bases agree with TRBD1. The trim removed 7 bases at V and 7 bases at J, leaving 4 bases unmatched. CDR1 is SQVTM, CDR2 ANQGSEA, per germline. The CDR3 consists of 12 residues. The CDR3 is CSGGQGINEQFF. CDR3 DNA sequence: TGCAGCGGGGGACAGGGGATAAATGAGCAGTTCTTC.

Many counts were recorded for this clonotype. This chain connects TRBV27 to TRBJ2-7, with a tentative D call TRBD1 (6 bases). V lost 4 bases and J lost 3, with 13 bases in between. CDR3 length: 14 residues. The germline CDR1 and CDR2 sequences are MNHEY and SMNVEV (reference sequence). This CDR3 reads CASSSVGTLYEQYF. The CDR3 nucleotides are TGTGCCAGCAGTTCCGTTGGGACACTCTACGAGCAGTACTTC.

This clonotype was recorded many times. The rearrangement links TRBV4-3 to TRBJ2-2; 7 bases line up with TRBD2. Trimming took 1 base from V and 2 from J; bases not matched to a gene: 7. This CDR3 is 17 amino acids long. Germline V lookup: CDR1 LGHNA, CDR2 YSLEER. CDR3: CASSQVRLADNTGELFF. CDR3 DNA: TGCGCCAGCAGCCAAGTTCGTCTAGCGGATAACACCGGGGAGCTGTTTTTT.